This TCR beta chain was sequenced during a study of early T cells in non-severe SARS-CoV-2 infection. The wider study: With bulk RNA from unsorted whole blood as input, sequencing yielded unpaired chains.

Study findings and constraints: VDJdb matches were skewed toward anti-spike CD8 T cell responses.

The germline V gene has CDR1 SGHRS and CDR2 YFSETQ. The CDR3 spans 15 residues. The V segment lost 4 bases and the J segment 6 bases; nucleotides outside the gene matches: 7. In regard to this clonotype: Its antigen is unknown.

Unique molecular identifiers were attached to individual cDNA molecules. TCRdb independently ran MiXCR on the 5' RACE reads; one entry per CDR3 protein. The sample holds some 57,000 distinct CDR3 sequences, approximately 10% seen once. The chain combines TRBV5-1 with TRBJ2-2, with 9 bases aligning to TRBD2. The sequencing used whole blood, collected at baseline. This TCR came from an adult who was a healthcare worker with PCR-confirmed SARS-CoV-2 infection or an uninfected control (not recorded which). The chain's CDR3 is CASSHGTSYAGELFF. The CDR3 region has the DNA TGCGCCAGCAGCCACGGGACTAGCTACGCCGGGGAGCTGTTTTTT.